Listed below are T cell receptor beta chains from one sample, sequenced in a study of blood T cell repertoires in COVID-19. Some clones are missing from TCRdb's copy, which holds only in-frame ones; the method was immunoSEQ multiplex PCR. In the table there are 170,000 or so clones, roughly four fifths of which are singletons. The sequenced sample consisted of peripheral blood. All receptors come from a human donor in a cohort sampled during active COVID-19. The CDR3 runs from the conserved cysteine through the conserved F or W. The D gene is left open where the match is weak. Size tells how often a clone was seen (once, few, many) or the class of an expanded clone, and some rows leave it out.

abundance: .; d_gene: .; v_gene: TRBV3-1/TRBV3-2; j_gene: TRBJ1-5; CDR3nt: TGTGCCAGCAGCCAAAACAGGCAGGGCAATCAGCCCCAGCATTTT; CDR3aa: CASSQNRQGNQPQHF
abundance: .; d_gene: .; v_gene: TRBV5-5; j_gene: TRBJ2-1; CDR3nt: TGTGCCAGCAGCCCACGAGCGGGTGCTTACAATGAGCAGTTCTTC; CDR3aa: CASSPRAGAYNEQFF
abundance: few; d_gene: .; v_gene: TRBV11-2; j_gene: TRBJ2-7; CDR3nt: TGTGCCAGCAGCGAAGACAGGCTTACCTACGAGCAGTACTTC; CDR3aa: CASSEDRLTYEQYF
abundance: .; d_gene: TRBD1; v_gene: TRBV24-1; j_gene: TRBJ1-1; CDR3nt: TGTGCCACCTCAAGTTCGTCAAGGGGGCAAGGTACTGAAGCTTTCTTT; CDR3aa: CATSSSSRGQGTEAFF
abundance: .; d_gene: TRBD2; v_gene: TRBV4-2; j_gene: TRBJ2-3; CDR3nt: TGTGCCAGCAGCCAAACCCCCACTAGCGGGGGGGTTACAGATACGCAGTATTTT; CDR3aa: CASSQTPTSGGVTDTQYF
abundance: .; d_gene: .; v_gene: TRBV3-1/TRBV3-2; j_gene: TRBJ1-2; CDR3nt: TGTGCCAGCAGCCAAGGAATGGGCCTAAAAACGTCCTATGGCTACACCTTC; CDR3aa: CASSQGMGLKTSYGYTF
abundance: .; d_gene: .; v_gene: TRBV4-3; j_gene: TRBJ1-6; CDR3nt: TGCGCCAGCAGCCCTTTCGGACAGAGCGTAAATTCACCCCTCCACTTT; CDR3aa: CASSPFGQSVNSPLHF
abundance: .; d_gene: TRBD1; v_gene: TRBV7-2; j_gene: TRBJ2-7; CDR3nt: TGTGCCAGCAGCCCAGGGACAGGGAACAGAGAGCAGTACTTC; CDR3aa: CASSPGTGNREQYF
abundance: .; d_gene: .; v_gene: TRBV18; j_gene: TRBJ2-3; CDR3nt: TGTGCCAGCTCACCCGACACAACATACACAGATACGCAGTATTTT; CDR3aa: CASSPDTTYTDTQYF
abundance: .; d_gene: TRBD1; v_gene: TRBV5-1; j_gene: TRBJ2-5; CDR3nt: TGCGCCAGCAGCTCCTCACAGGGGGCTAGAGAGACCCAGTACTTC; CDR3aa: CASSSSQGARETQYF
abundance: .; d_gene: TRBD1; v_gene: TRBV10-3; j_gene: TRBJ2-3; CDR3nt: TGTGCCACCCAGGGGGACAGGGGATCGGATACGCAGTATTTT; CDR3aa: CATQGDRGSDTQYF
abundance: .; d_gene: TRBD1; v_gene: TRBV7-2; j_gene: TRBJ2-2; CDR3nt: TGTGCCAGCAGCTCGTCGAGACAGGGAGCCTTCTTGAACACCGGGGAGCTGTTTTTT; CDR3aa: CASSSSRQGAFLNTGELFF
abundance: .; d_gene: TRBD1; v_gene: TRBV6-6; j_gene: TRBJ1-1; CDR3nt: TGTGCCAGCAGTTACACCCCAGGGGGCGGCACTGAAGCTTTCTTT; CDR3aa: CASSYTPGGGTEAFF
abundance: once; d_gene: .; v_gene: TRBV6-2/TRBV6-3; j_gene: TRBJ2-7; CDR3nt: TGTGCCAGCAGTTACTCTCCTCGCTCCTACGAGCAGTACTTC; CDR3aa: CASSYSPRSYEQYF
abundance: .; d_gene: .; v_gene: TRBV27; j_gene: TRBJ2-7; CDR3nt: TGTGCCAGCAGCCAGGACATGAGTAGCTCCTACGAGCAGTACTTC; CDR3aa: CASSQDMSSSYEQYF
abundance: .; d_gene: TRBD1; v_gene: TRBV5-1; j_gene: TRBJ1-6; CDR3nt: TGCGCCAGCAGCTTAAGCCAGGGGGTTAATTCACCCCTCCACTTT; CDR3aa: CASSLSQGVNSPLHF
abundance: .; d_gene: TRBD1; v_gene: TRBV27; j_gene: TRBJ1-4; CDR3nt: TGTGCCAGCACCGTGACAGGGGGAAATGAAAAACTGTTTTTT; CDR3aa: CASTVTGGNEKLFF
abundance: .; d_gene: .; v_gene: TRBV21-1; j_gene: TRBJ2-7; CDR3nt: TGTGCCAGCAGCAAAGGGGCGTCGGGGAGCTCCTACGAGCAGTACTTC; CDR3aa: CASSKGASGSSYEQYF
abundance: .; d_gene: .; v_gene: TRBV12-3/TRBV12-4; j_gene: TRBJ2-7; CDR3nt: TGTGCCAGCAGTTGGAGGGCTAACGAGCAGTACTTC; CDR3aa: CASSWRANEQYF
abundance: few; d_gene: .; v_gene: TRBV6-2/TRBV6-3; j_gene: TRBJ2-2; CDR3nt: TGTGCCAGCAGTTACTCCCAACAGGGGAACACCGGGGAGCTGTTTTTT; CDR3aa: CASSYSQQGNTGELFF
abundance: .; d_gene: TRBD2; v_gene: TRBV6-5; j_gene: TRBJ2-3; CDR3nt: TGTGCCAGCACCCTACTAGCGGGAGGAGAAGATACGCAGTATTTT; CDR3aa: CASTLLAGGEDTQYF
abundance: .; d_gene: TRBD1; v_gene: TRBV19; j_gene: TRBJ1-2; CDR3nt: TGTGCCAGTAGTATTACAGGGGGCTTTAACTATGGCTACACCTTC; CDR3aa: CASSITGGFNYGYTF
abundance: once; d_gene: .; v_gene: TRBV14; j_gene: TRBJ1-1; CDR3nt: TGTGCCAGCAGCGTGGCGGGGAACACTGAAGCTTTCTTT; CDR3aa: CASSVAGNTEAFF
abundance: .; d_gene: .; v_gene: TRBV5-1; j_gene: TRBJ1-4; CDR3nt: TGCGCCAGCAGCCCCGGAGAGTTTTATGAAAAACTGTTTTTT; CDR3aa: CASSPGEFYEKLFF
abundance: .; d_gene: TRBD1; v_gene: TRBV6-1; j_gene: TRBJ2-7; CDR3nt: TGTGCCAGCAGTGGTCGTGGGACAGAACCCTTCGACGAGCAGTACTTC; CDR3aa: CASSGRGTEPFDEQYF
abundance: .; d_gene: .; v_gene: TRBV24-1; j_gene: TRBJ2-3; CDR3nt: TGTGCCTCCCGTTCAGGCCAGGGGCCCAGGGATACGCAGTATTTT; CDR3aa: CASRSGQGPRDTQYF
abundance: .; d_gene: .; v_gene: TRBV6-5; j_gene: TRBJ1-2; CDR3nt: TGTGCCAGCAGCGGACAGTTGTATGGCTACACCTTC; CDR3aa: CASSGQLYGYTF
abundance: many; d_gene: .; v_gene: TRBV5-1; j_gene: TRBJ2-7; CDR3nt: TGCGCCAGCACAAGCGGGTCCGGCTCCTACGAGCAGTACTTC; CDR3aa: CASTSGSGSYEQYF
abundance: .; d_gene: TRBD1; v_gene: TRBV4-1; j_gene: TRBJ1-1; CDR3nt: TGCGCCAGCAGCAGTCGCCCAGGGGGGAAGGTGACTGAAGCTTTCTTT; CDR3aa: CASSSRPGGKVTEAFF
abundance: once; d_gene: TRBD1; v_gene: TRBV29-1; j_gene: TRBJ1-5; CDR3nt: TGCAGCGTCGTCGACAGGGGCGATCAGCCCCAGCATTTT; CDR3aa: CSVVDRGDQPQHF
abundance: .; d_gene: TRBD2; v_gene: TRBV5-5; j_gene: TRBJ2-7; CDR3nt: TGTGCCAGCAGCTCCGGACCGGGACTAGCGGGAGGGCGCTACGAGCAGTACTTC; CDR3aa: CASSSGPGLAGGRYEQYF
abundance: .; d_gene: TRBD1; v_gene: TRBV4-3; j_gene: TRBJ1-1; CDR3nt: TGCGCCAGCAGCCGCCTACAGGGGCAGACTGAAGCTTTCTTT; CDR3aa: CASSRLQGQTEAFF
abundance: .; d_gene: .; v_gene: TRBV19; j_gene: TRBJ2-5; CDR3nt: TGTGCCAGTAGTATAGACGGCGGGGAGACCCAGTACTTC; CDR3aa: CASSIDGGETQYF
abundance: .; d_gene: TRBD1; v_gene: TRBV11-2; j_gene: TRBJ2-1; CDR3nt: TGTGCCAGCAGCTCCTGGACAGGCTACAATGAGCAGTTCTTC; CDR3aa: CASSSWTGYNEQFF
abundance: .; d_gene: TRBD1; v_gene: TRBV18; j_gene: TRBJ2-7; CDR3nt: TGTGCCAGCTCACCCGGGACAGGGGGCTACGAGCAGTACTTC; CDR3aa: CASSPGTGGYEQYF
abundance: .; d_gene: TRBD2; v_gene: TRBV6-2/TRBV6-3; j_gene: TRBJ2-1; CDR3nt: TGTGCCAGCAGCACGCCGACTAGCGGGGGTTCCCAGCAGTTCTTC; CDR3aa: CASSTPTSGGSQQFF
abundance: .; d_gene: TRBD1; v_gene: TRBV7-9; j_gene: TRBJ2-3; CDR3nt: TGTGCCAGCAGCCCATGGACAGGGGGCACAGATACGCAGTATTTT; CDR3aa: CASSPWTGGTDTQYF
abundance: .; d_gene: TRBD2; v_gene: TRBV3-1/TRBV3-2; j_gene: TRBJ2-3; CDR3nt: TGTGCCAGCAGCCCGTTTAGCGGGGGGAGCACAGATACGCAGTATTTT; CDR3aa: CASSPFSGGSTDTQYF
abundance: .; d_gene: .; v_gene: TRBV6-5; j_gene: TRBJ1-1; CDR3nt: TGTGCCAGCAGTCTGTCGGGTGAAGCTTTCTTT; CDR3aa: CASSLSGEAFF
abundance: few; d_gene: TRBD1; v_gene: TRBV5-1; j_gene: TRBJ2-7; CDR3nt: TGCGCCAGCAGCCCGGGACAGGACTACGAGCAGTACTTC; CDR3aa: CASSPGQDYEQYF
abundance: .; d_gene: TRBD1; v_gene: TRBV2; j_gene: TRBJ2-3; CDR3nt: TGTGCCAGCAGTTTGACAGGGGCTAATACGCAGTATTTT; CDR3aa: CASSLTGANTQYF
abundance: .; d_gene: .; v_gene: TRBV9; j_gene: TRBJ1-2; CDR3nt: TGTGCCAGCAGCGTAGGAGGAGGGCTCTATGGCTACACCTTC; CDR3aa: CASSVGGGLYGYTF
abundance: .; d_gene: .; v_gene: TRBV20-1; j_gene: TRBJ1-1; CDR3nt: TGCAGTGACGGGAACACTGAAGCTTTCTTT; CDR3aa: CSDGNTEAFF
abundance: .; d_gene: .; v_gene: TRBV3-1/TRBV3-2; j_gene: TRBJ2-7; CDR3nt: TGTGCCAGCAGCCAAGGGACAGTCTACGAGCAGTACTTC; CDR3aa: CASSQGTVYEQYF
abundance: .; d_gene: .; v_gene: TRBV4-3; j_gene: TRBJ2-7; CDR3nt: TGCGCCAGCAGCCAAGATTATCGCTCGGGCTACGAGCAGTACTTC; CDR3aa: CASSQDYRSGYEQYF
abundance: .; d_gene: .; v_gene: TRBV6-2/TRBV6-3; j_gene: TRBJ1-1; CDR3nt: TGTGCCAGCAGTTACTCGAAAGGACAGACCACGCTGAACACTGAAGCTTTCTTT; CDR3aa: CASSYSKGQTTLNTEAFF
abundance: .; d_gene: TRBD1; v_gene: TRBV6-6; j_gene: TRBJ1-2; CDR3nt: TGTGCCAGCAGTTACTCGAGGCAGGGGGTTGGTGGCTACACCTTC; CDR3aa: CASSYSRQGVGGYTF
abundance: .; d_gene: TRBD2; v_gene: TRBV7-2; j_gene: TRBJ2-3; CDR3nt: TGTGCCAGCAGCTTAGGTAGCGGGGAGCGGCAGTATTTT; CDR3aa: CASSLGSGERQYF
abundance: .; d_gene: .; v_gene: TRBV7-9; j_gene: TRBJ1-5; CDR3nt: TGTGCCAGCAGCTTAGGGGGGGACCAGCCCCAGCATTTT; CDR3aa: CASSLGGDQPQHF
abundance: .; d_gene: .; v_gene: TRBV28; j_gene: TRBJ1-1; CDR3nt: TGTGCCAGCAGTTTAGATGGGCAACAAGGAGCTTTCTTT; CDR3aa: CASSLDGQQGAFF
abundance: .; d_gene: .; v_gene: TRBV6-2/TRBV6-3; j_gene: TRBJ2-7; CDR3nt: TGTGCCAGCAGTTACGGGAGCGGGTTCCATTCCTACGAGCAGTACTTC; CDR3aa: CASSYGSGFHSYEQYF
abundance: .; d_gene: TRBD1; v_gene: TRBV6-2/TRBV6-3; j_gene: TRBJ2-6; CDR3nt: TGTGCCAGCACCCCCGGGACAGGGTTAACTGGGGCCAACGTCCTGACTTTC; CDR3aa: CASTPGTGLTGANVLTF
abundance: .; d_gene: .; v_gene: TRBV5-1; j_gene: TRBJ2-4; CDR3nt: TGCGCCAGCAGCTCTCTTGGACAGAGCGAAAACATTCAGTACTTC; CDR3aa: CASSSLGQSENIQYF